The entry below gives a single TCR beta chain sequence along with its context. Assay: immunoSEQ multiplex PCR; the TCRdb copy retains only in-frame clones and omits some. Counted here are about 66,000 clones, about 91% occurring once; the ten biggest clones make up roughly 5%. These data originate in a study of T cell changes during pregnancy in multiple sclerosis. The V end was cut by 0 bases, the J end by 2 bases, with 7 bases between. The CDR3 is 14 residues long. Germline assignment: CDR1 SEHNR and CDR2 FQNEAQ (reference sequence). This sequence joins TRBV7-9 and TRBJ2-5; weak D call: TRBD2 (6 bases). Source: CD8+ T cells from peripheral blood mononuclear cells, taken before pregnancy. The receptor was isolated from a female donor with multiple sclerosis, enrolled in a pregnancy study. The DNA of the CDR3 is TGTGCCAGCAGCTTAGCAGGGACTCAAGAGACCCAGTACTTC. Protein: CASSLAGTQETQYF.